This entry lists 28 T cell receptor beta chains sequenced from one sample in a study of cytomegalovirus exposure and HLA in healthy donors. Some clones are missing from TCRdb's copy, which holds only in-frame ones; the method was immunoSEQ multiplex PCR. This sample has 60,000 or so clones, with about 91% found just once. The sample comprised PBMCs. The receptors here all came from a woman in her thirties in good health and CMV-seronegative.

J is TRBJ2-2 and V is TRBV7-8; TRBD2 agrees at 7 bases. J was trimmed by 2 bases and V by 7 bases; bases with no gene match: 10. Germline CDR1 is SGHVS and CDR2 is FQNEAQ. The CDR3 is made up of 16 amino acids. DNA of the CDR3: TGTGCCAGCACCGCCCTGGGAGGGCAAAACACCGGGGAGCTGTTTTTT. Its protein product is CASTALGGQNTGELFF.

The V and J genes are TRBV13 and TRBJ2-3; TRBD2 agrees at 11 bases. Trimming cost V 5 bases and J 4 bases; bases outside gene matches: 14. Germline V gene data show CDR1 as PRHDT and CDR2 as FYEKMQ (reference sequence). The CDR3 length is 18 residues. CDR3 residues: CASSLYPVGSGGADTQYF. CDR3 bases: TGTGCCAGCAGCCTCTACCCCGTGGGTAGCGGGGGGGCAGATACGCAGTATTTT.

The chain uses TRBV5-1 and TRBJ2-6; maybe TRBD1 (8 bases). The CDR3 contains 18 residues. Trimming removed 3 bases at V and 2 bases at J, with 18 bases between. CDR1 is SGHRS, CDR2 YFSETQ, per germline. The CDR3 here is CASSSGQVGGTGANVLTF. As DNA, the CDR3 is TGCGCCAGCAGCTCGGGACAGGTGGGGGGGACTGGGGCCAACGTCCTGACTTTC.

The V call is TRBV25-1, the J call TRBJ2-5; 9 bases fit TRBD1. J lost 6 bases, V lost 1 base, and 6 bases had no gene match. This CDR3 has 15 residues. Germline V gene sequence: CDR1 MGHDK, CDR2 SYGVNS. The CDR3 loop reads CASSESGQGGKTQYF. The DNA for the CDR3 is TGTGCCAGCAGTGAATCGGGACAGGGCGGGAAGACCCAGTACTTC.

The chain couples TRBV30 to TRBJ1-1; no firm D call. Trimming removed 0 bases at V and 4 bases at J, with 9 bases between. Germline lookup yields CDR1 GTSNPN and CDR2 SVGIG (reference sequence). There are 13 residues in the CDR3. CDR3 nucleotide sequence: TGTGCCTGGAGTGTTTTGCAGTCCACTGAAGCTTTCTTT. Amino acid sequence: CAWSVLQSTEAFF.

The rearrangement joins TRBV7-3 to TRBJ1-1; 7 nucleotides line up with TRBD1. V lost 5 bases, J lost 4 bases, and 10 bases stayed unmatched. Germline CDR1 reads SGHTA; CDR2 reads FQGTGA. This CDR3 comprises 15 residues. The CDR3 DNA follows: TGTGCCAGCAGCCCGGACAGGTACGGCATCACTGAAGCTTTCTTT. It yields the protein CASSPDRYGITEAFF.

The J gene is TRBJ2-7, the V gene TRBV7-2, with a possible D match to TRBD1 (6 bases). With 5 bases removed from V and 0 bases from J, the gap between germline ends came to 17 bases. The CDR3 extends over 16 amino acids. Germline V gives CDR1 SGHTA, CDR2 FQGNSA. The CDR3 nucleotides read TGTGCCAGCAGCAAACTCGGACAGACATTCTCCTACGAGCAGTACTTC. Its protein product is CASSKLGQTFSYEQYF.

The chain employs TRBV6-5 and TRBJ2-7, with D perhaps TRBD2 (6 bases). Per germline, CDR1 MNHEY and CDR2 SVGAGI. This CDR3 has 14 amino acids. The ends were cut back, 0 bases at V and 3 bases at J, with 9 bases in the middle. The CDR3 loop reads CASSYSTGDYEQYF. The CDR3 nucleotides are TGTGCCAGCAGTTACTCGACGGGAGACTACGAGCAGTACTTC.

The J gene is TRBJ2-2, the V gene TRBV7-2, with 7 bases that match TRBD2. The V gene's germline CDR1 is SGHTA and CDR2 FQGNSA. The V gene end was trimmed by 5 bases and the J gene end by 1 base; junction bases not matched to a gene: 7. The CDR3 runs to 16 residues. The DNA of the CDR3 is TGTGCCAGCAGCGTACTTCAGCGGGAGAACACCGGGGAGCTGTTTTTT. It specifies CASSVLQRENTGELFF.

This clone is a singleton in its sample. This sample includes further DNA sequences coding for the same CDR3. The V gene is TRBV5-1, the J gene TRBJ1-1, with 7 bases matching TRBD1. The CDR3 loop spans 13 amino acids. J was trimmed by 11 bases and V by 0 bases; bases with no gene match: 7. CDR1 is SGHRS and CDR2 is YFSETQ in the germline V gene. In nucleotides, the CDR3 is TGCGCCAGCAGCTTGGGCCAGGGGGATGAGGCTTTCTTT. Protein product: CASSLGQGDEAFF.

This clone was observed a few times. This chain joins TRBV7-9 and TRBJ1-3; 10 bases match TRBD1. The CDR3 runs 17 residues. Germline V CDR1 and CDR2: SEHNR, FQNEAQ (reference sequence). V was clipped by 6 bases and J by 3 bases; unmatched bases: 11. The CDR3 here is CASSHGPGQGFGNTIYF. The CDR3 DNA reads as TGTGCCAGCAGTCACGGCCCGGGACAGGGGTTTGGAAACACCATATATTTT.

This sequence joins TRBV27 and TRBJ2-7; the match to TRBD1 covers 10 bases. Trimming took 6 bases from V and 4 from J; bases not matched to a gene: 9. This CDR3 has 15 residues. CDR1 and CDR2 (germline): MNHEY, SMNVEV (reference sequence). The CDR3 spells CASRPGTGESYEQYF. The CDR3 coding sequence is TGTGCCAGCAGGCCCGGGACAGGGGAGAGTTACGAGCAGTACTTC.

This sequence joins TRBV29-1 and TRBJ2-5; 7 bases are shared with TRBD1. The V and J ends lost 5 bases and 7 bases, in that order; junction bases with no gene match: 13. This CDR3 is built from 14 residues. Germline CDR1 reads SQVTM; CDR2 reads ANQGSEA. As DNA, the CDR3 is TGCAGCGTTTGGGAAAGGGGGCTGATGGGGACCCAGTACTTC. Encoded protein: CSVWERGLMGTQYF.

The rearrangement links TRBV14 to TRBJ2-7; D is unclear. The CDR3 has 12 amino acids. V was pared by 0 bases and J by 8 bases, with 8 bases between. In germline, CDR1 is SGHDN, CDR2 FVKESK. The CDR3, as DNA: TGTGCCAGCAGCCAAGATCTCGCTAAGCAGTACTTC. It translates to CASSQDLAKQYF.

This clone was picked up a small number of times. The chain links TRBV9 to TRBJ2-7; 11 nucleotides match TRBD2. After removal of 0 bases from V and 4 bases from J, the junction contained 3 bases not matched to a gene. The germline V gene has CDR1 SGDLS and CDR2 YYNGEE. The CDR3 has 15 residues. CDR3: CASSVGASGRYEQYF. As DNA, the CDR3 is TGTGCCAGCAGCGTAGGGGCTAGCGGGAGGTACGAGCAGTACTTC. The full variable domain, completed using reference TRBV9 and TRBJ2-7, is DSGVTQTPKHLITATGQRVTLRCSPRSGDLSVYWYQQSLDQGLQFLIQYYNGEERAKGNILERFSAQQFPDLHSELNLSSLELGDSALYFCASSVGASGRYEQYFGPGTRLTVT.

The gene calls are TRBV11-2 and TRBJ2-1, with TRBD2 as a possible D gene (6 bases). This CDR3 spans 14 amino acids. The ends were cut back, 0 bases at V and 9 bases at J, with 12 bases in the middle. Germline V CDR1 and CDR2: SGHAT, FQNNGV. The CDR3 region is CASSLDSLAGEQFF. The CDR3 DNA sequence: TGTGCCAGCAGCTTAGATTCACTAGCCGGTGAGCAGTTCTTC. The full variable domain, its missing parts supplied by reference TRBV11-2 and TRBJ2-1, is EAGVAQSPRYKIIEKRQSVAFWCNPISGHATLYWYQQILGQGPKLLIQFQNNGVVDDSQLPKDRFSAERLKGVDSTLKIQPAKLEDSAVYLCASSLDSLAGEQFFGPGTRLTVL.

This clone was seen just once. In DNA, the CDR3 is TGCGCCAGCAGCCAGAGCGCGAGGTTTCGGGAGAGCTATGGCTACACCTTC. Its translation: CASSQSARFRESYGYTF. V and J are TRBV4-3 and TRBJ1-2, with D uncertain. The V end was cut by 3 bases, the J end by 4 bases, with 21 bases between. The germline gives CDR1 LGHNA, CDR2 YSLEER. This CDR3 is 17 amino acids long.

This clone has more than one count but fewer than ten. V is TRBV9 and J is TRBJ1-2; 7 nucleotides line up with TRBD1. The CDR3 length is 15 residues. V was pared by 4 bases and J by 5 bases, with 11 bases of the junction left unmatched. Germline V gene data show CDR1 as SGDLS and CDR2 as YYNGEE. CDR3 sequence reads: CASSPYLGQQYGYTF. CDR3 sequence (DNA): TGTGCCAGCAGCCCGTATCTGGGACAGCAATATGGCTACACCTTC. The entire variable domain, with the rest obtained from reference TRBV9 and TRBJ1-2, is as follows: DSGVTQTPKHLITATGQRVTLRCSPRSGDLSVYWYQQSLDQGLQFLIQYYNGEERAKGNILERFSAQQFPDLHSELNLSSLELGDSALYFCASSPYLGQQYGYTFGSGTRLTVV.

The chain has TRBV25-1 and TRBJ2-2, with D tentatively TRBD2 (5 bases). There are 15 residues in the CDR3. Trimming left V 3 bases short and J 2 bases short, with 10 bases between. Germline CDR1 MGHDK, CDR2 SYGVNS. For the CDR3, the DNA is TGTGCCAGCAGTGAGCAGACTACAAACACCGGGGAGCTGTTTTTT. This codes for CASSEQTTNTGELFF.

The V call is TRBV4-2, the J call TRBJ1-5; D perhaps matches TRBD1 (6 bases). The germline V gene has CDR1 LGHNA and CDR2 YNFKEQ. CDR3 size: 17 residues. The germline V and J ends were trimmed by 4 bases and 0 bases, with 16 bases remaining between them. The CDR3, as DNA: TGTGCCAGCAGCCGCCCGAGGGGGGGGGATAGCAATCAGCCCCAGCATTTT. Its translation: CASSRPRGGDSNQPQHF.

This chain uses TRBV28 with TRBJ2-1, with 9 bases aligning to TRBD1. From germline, CDR1 is MDHEN and CDR2 SYDVKM. The ends lost 6 bases at V and 8 bases at J; junction bases unmatched: 14. The CDR3 spans 16 residues. CDR3 loop: CASSITGTGKWDEQFF. The CDR3 bases are TGTGCCAGCAGCATAACCGGGACAGGGAAGTGGGATGAGCAGTTCTTC.

The V call is TRBV19, the J call TRBJ2-1; TRBD2 matches at 11 bases. CDR3 length: 17 residues. With V trimmed by 3 bases and J by 3 bases, 7 bases remained unmatched. Germline assignment: CDR1 LNHDA and CDR2 SQIVND (reference sequence). The CDR3 coding sequence is TGTGCCAGTAGTATTTTGGCTAGCGGGAGGCACTACAATGAGCAGTTCTTC. The encoded protein is CASSILASGRHYNEQFF.

The V gene is TRBV4-2, the J gene TRBJ2-7; 7 positions agree with TRBD2. Germline V gene sequence: CDR1 LGHNA, CDR2 YNFKEQ. The CDR3 has 15 amino acids. V was pared by 0 bases and J by 2 bases, with 4 bases of the junction left unmatched. The DNA of the CDR3 is TGTGCCAGCAGCCAAGAGGCTAGCGGAACCTACGAGCAGTACTTC. The encoded protein is CASSQEASGTYEQYF.

The rearrangement joins TRBV7-8 to TRBJ2-4, with TRBD2 matching 9 bases. CDR1 and CDR2 (germline): SGHVS, FQNEAQ. The CDR3 extends over 16 amino acids. The V segment lost 0 bases and the J segment 1 base; nucleotides outside the gene matches: 1. CDR3 region: CASSLARGGAKNIQYF. DNA for the CDR3: TGTGCCAGCAGCTTAGCGCGGGGGGGGGCCAAAAACATTCAGTACTTC.

The genes are TRBV2 and TRBJ2-7, with D tentatively TRBD2 (6 bases). The germline gives CDR1 SNHLY, CDR2 FYNNEI. This CDR3 has 15 amino acids. V dropped 6 bases and J dropped 3 bases, with 18 bases sitting between them. The CDR3 here is CASRSTRGEVYEQYF. CDR3 nucleotides: TGTGCCAGCAGGTCTACCCGTGGGGAGGTCTACGAGCAGTACTTC.

The V and J genes are TRBV6-5 and TRBJ1-5; 8 bases match TRBD1. The CDR3 consists of 15 residues. The J segment lost 0 bases and the V segment lost 6 bases, leaving 4 bases of the junction unmatched. CDR1 is MNHEY and CDR2 is SVGAGI in the germline V gene. For the CDR3, the DNA is TGTGCCAGCAGGAGGACAGGGTATAGCAATCAGCCCCAGCATTTT. As protein: CASRRTGYSNQPQHF.

The chain employs TRBV7-9 and TRBJ1-1, with no clear D. The CDR3 length is 14 residues. Germline assignment: CDR1 SEHNR and CDR2 FQNEAQ (reference sequence). The ends were cut back, 5 bases at V and 1 base at J, with 11 bases in the middle. Written as DNA, the CDR3 is TGTGCCAGCAGCCCTATCCGGGGGAACACTGAAGCTTTCTTT. It yields the protein CASSPIRGNTEAFF.

V usage is TRBV18 and J usage is TRBJ2-1, with 11 positions matching TRBD2. V was clipped by 6 bases and J by 5 bases; unmatched bases: 3. The CDR3 totals 14 residues. Germline loops: CDR1 KGHSH, CDR2 LQKENI. CDR3 bases: TGTGCCAGCTCGCAGGGACTAGCGGACAATGAGCAGTTCTTC. Protein product: CASSQGLADNEQFF.